The 19 T cell receptor beta chains below were found in one sample sequenced in a study of PD-L1 blockade in urothelial cancer. Profiling relied on immunoSEQ multiplex PCR, and the TCRdb table lists in-frame clones only, not all of them. The table shows tens of thousands of clones, with 80% to 95% occurring only once. As to time point: peripheral blood 6 weeks after treatment start. Material: PBMCs, obtained around atezolizumab (anti-PD-L1) treatment. Receptors originate from an elderly woman with urothelial cancer.

This clone appeared a few times. This chain uses TRBV28 with TRBJ2-7, with TRBD1 identical over 8 bases. The CDR3 has 13 residues. J gave up 9 bases and V 6 bases, and 10 bases lay outside the gene matches. The germline V gene encodes CDR1 MDHEN and CDR2 SYDVKM. CDR3 DNA: TGTGCCAGCAGCGCCCCCTCGACAGGGGTGCAGTACTTC. It yields the protein CASSAPSTGVQYF. Looking up the rest from reference TRBV28 and TRBJ2-7 gives the full variable domain: DVKVTQSSRYLVKRTGEKVFLECVQDMDHENMFWYRQDPGLGLRLIYFSYDVKMKEKGDIPEGYSVSREKKERFSLILESASTNQTSMYLCASSAPSTGVQYFGPGTRLTVT.

The chain couples TRBV4-1 to TRBJ1-2; 9 nucleotides line up with TRBD1. This CDR3 region has 15 residues. The J segment lost 4 bases and the V segment lost 1 base, leaving 4 bases of the junction unmatched. Per the germline V gene, CDR1 is MGHRA and CDR2 is YSYEKL. CDR3 nucleotides: TGCGCCAGCAGCCAAGCTGGGACAGGGACCTATGGCTACACCTTC. It yields the protein CASSQAGTGTYGYTF.

This clone was seen a single time. The genes are TRBV18 and TRBJ2-7; the D is unclear. This CDR3 region has 16 residues. In germline, CDR1 is KGHSH, CDR2 LQKENI. V lost 1 base and J lost 5, with 18 bases in between. CDR3 sequence reads: CASSPLRSGRSNEQYF. The CDR3 region has the DNA TGTGCCAGCTCACCACTTCGGTCTGGGCGAAGCAACGAGCAGTACTTC.

The V call is TRBV7-8, the J call TRBJ2-3; 7 bases map to TRBD1. The CDR3 extends over 14 amino acids. Germline trimming cut 7 bases from V and 2 bases from J; bases unmatched to any gene: 6. Germline assignment: CDR1 SGHVS and CDR2 FQNEAQ. The CDR3 DNA is TGTGCCAGCATCCGGACAGGAGCCACAGATACGCAGTATTTT. It yields the protein CASIRTGATDTQYF. Variable domain in full (rest from reference TRBV7-8 and TRBJ2-3): GAGVSQSPRYKVAKRGQDVALRCDPISGHVSLFWYQQALGQGPEFLTYFQNEAQLDKSGLPSDRFFAERPEGSVSTLKIQRTQQEDSAVYLCASIRTGATDTQYFGPGTRLTVL.

The V gene is TRBV2, the J gene TRBJ2-5; D is ambiguous. CDR1 is SNHLY and CDR2 is FYNNEI in the germline V gene. Trimming removed 2 bases from V and 5 bases from J, with 6 bases in between. The CDR3 sequence is 12 residues long. CDR3 in amino acids: CASSEQDETQYF. The CDR3 DNA follows: TGTGCCAGCAGTGAACAGGATGAGACCCAGTACTTC.

The V gene is TRBV7-6, the J gene TRBJ1-3; TRBD1 agrees at 8 bases. V shed 1 base and J 0 bases; nucleotides not matched to a gene: 2. Germline-derived CDR1 and CDR2 are SGHVS and FNYEAQ. CDR3 length equals 16 residues. The CDR3 coding sequence is TGTGCCAGCAGCTTAGAGACAGGGGACTCTGGAAACACCATATATTTT. Amino acids: CASSLETGDSGNTIYF. Full variable domain (outside the CDR3, taken from reference TRBV7-6 and TRBJ1-3): GAGVSQSPRYKVTKRGQDVALRCDPISGHVSLYWYRQALGQGPEFLTYFNYEAQQDKSGLPNDRFSAERPEGSISTLTIQRTEQRDSAMYRCASSLETGDSGNTIYFGEGSWLTVV.

The chain carries TRBV9 and TRBJ2-1, with TRBD2 identical over 7 bases. The CDR3 is 16 amino acids. V was pared by 4 bases and J by 0 bases, with 7 bases of the junction left unmatched. Germline V gene sequence: CDR1 SGDLS, CDR2 YYNGEE. CDR3 nucleotides: TGTGCCAGCAGCCCTGTAGCGGGCAGCTCCTACAATGAGCAGTTCTTC. It yields the protein CASSPVAGSSYNEQFF.

V is TRBV5-5 and J is TRBJ2-7; 7 bases fit TRBD1. Trimming cost V 1 base and J 2 bases; bases outside gene matches: 3. This CDR3 comprises 14 residues. CDR1 SGHKS and CDR2 YYEKEE come from the germline V gene (reference sequence). The CDR3 is CASSLRGHTYEQYF. CDR3 DNA sequence: TGTGCCAGCAGCTTGAGGGGGCATACCTACGAGCAGTACTTC.

The chain employs TRBV9 and TRBJ2-1; TRBD1 agrees at 11 bases. Trimming removed 3 bases from V and 4 bases from J; junction bases left unmatched: 3. Germline assignment: CDR1 SGDLS and CDR2 YYNGEE. This CDR3 contains 15 residues. The CDR3 loop reads CASSAGQGDYNEQFF. For the CDR3, the DNA is TGTGCCAGCAGCGCGGGACAGGGGGATTACAATGAGCAGTTCTTC.

This rearrangement joins TRBV5-1 to TRBJ2-7, with 10 bases identical to TRBD2. CDR3 length: 14 residues. Looked up from germline, CDR1 is SGHRS and CDR2 is YFSETQ. The V segment lost 2 bases and the J segment 6 bases; nucleotides outside the gene matches: 5. The CDR3: CASSFLAGAGEQYF. CDR3 DNA sequence: TGCGCCAGCAGCTTCCTAGCGGGAGCGGGCGAGCAGTACTTC.

V usage is TRBV28 and J usage is TRBJ1-2, with 8 bases identical to TRBD1. The germline V gene encodes CDR1 MDHEN and CDR2 SYDVKM. The CDR3 runs to 15 residues. The junction had 8 bases not matched to a gene; V was cut back by 4 bases and J by 4 bases. CDR3 nucleotides: TGTGCCAGCAGTTGGGGTCGGACAGGGCCCTATGGCTACACCTTC. Translating gives CASSWGRTGPYGYTF.

V and J are TRBV7-9 and TRBJ2-5; 16 bases align to TRBD2. With 2 bases clipped from V and 5 bases from J, the junction kept 8 bases outside the gene matches. The length of the CDR3 is 18 residues. Per the germline V gene, CDR1 is SEHNR and CDR2 is FQNEAQ (reference sequence). The CDR3 bases are TGTGCCAGCAGCTTAACCGGGACTAGCGGGAGGGCCGGGGAGACCCAGTACTTC. Its protein product is CASSLTGTSGRAGETQYF.

The J gene is TRBJ2-3, the V gene TRBV11-2; 12 bases align to TRBD2. V was clipped by 4 bases and J by 6 bases; unmatched bases: 8. The CDR3 loop spans 16 amino acids. From germline, CDR1 is SGHAT and CDR2 FQNNGV. CDR3 DNA sequence: TGTGCCAGCAGCTCTTGGACTAGCGGGAAACCCGATACGCAGTATTTT. Amino acid sequence: CASSSWTSGKPDTQYF.

The chain links TRBV15 to TRBJ1-2; perhaps TRBD1 as D (5 bases). The length of the CDR3 is 14 residues. Trimming removed 0 bases from V and 8 bases from J, with 13 bases in between. CDR1 is LNHNV, CDR2 YYDKDF, per germline (reference sequence). CDR3 amino acids: CATSRDIGAQGYTF. DNA of the CDR3: TGTGCCACCAGCAGAGATATAGGGGCGCAAGGCTACACCTTC.

The V gene is TRBV7-3, the J gene TRBJ2-1; 8 nucleotides align to TRBD2. After removal of 2 bases from V and 8 bases from J, the junction contained 11 bases not matched to a gene. The CDR3 sequence is 16 residues long. Germline V gives CDR1 SGHTA, CDR2 FQGTGA. In DNA form, the CDR3 reads TGTGCCAGCAGCTTAGGGTGGTCGGGACTAGGTTATGAGCAGTTCTTC. The encoded protein is CASSLGWSGLGYEQFF.

The chain carries TRBV5-1 and TRBJ2-5, with 7 bases identical to TRBD2. Trimming at V came to 1 base and at J to 4 bases, leaving 13 bases not matched to a gene. Germline V gene data show CDR1 as SGHRS and CDR2 as YFSETQ. There are 17 residues in the CDR3. CDR3 amino acids: CASSLLASGLGGETQYF. CDR3 coding DNA: TGCGCCAGCAGCTTGCTGGCTAGCGGATTGGGGGGAGAGACCCAGTACTTC.

This clone has only a few counts. This chain links TRBV30 with TRBJ2-5, with 8 bases fitting TRBD1. In germline, CDR1 is GTSNPN, CDR2 SVGIG (reference sequence). V lost 4 bases to trimming and J lost 9 bases; unmatched junction nucleotides: 7. This CDR3 region has 12 residues. The CDR3 sequence is CAWTGQGGAQYF. Here the CDR3 DNA reads TGTGCCTGGACAGGACAGGGTGGGGCCCAGTACTTC.

This clone is a singleton in its sample. The rearrangement links TRBV5-6 to TRBJ1-2; 10 bases match TRBD1. Looked up from germline, CDR1 is SGHDT and CDR2 is YYEEEE. The CDR3 totals 15 residues. The ends lost 4 bases at V and 7 bases at J; junction bases unmatched: 10. CDR3 region: CASSLEVGTGVGYTF. The CDR3 DNA is TGTGCCAGCAGCCTGGAAGTCGGGACAGGGGTTGGCTACACCTTC.

This clone occurred a few times. CDR3 in amino acids: CASSQDQGGPPYNEQFF. CDR3 DNA: TGTGCCAGCAGCCAAGATCAGGGGGGCCCCCCCTACAATGAGCAGTTCTTC. V and J are TRBV4-2 and TRBJ2-1; weak D call: TRBD1 (7 bases). Germline CDR1 LGHNA, CDR2 YNFKEQ. The CDR3 extends over 17 amino acids. The V gene lost 0 bases and the J gene lost 2 bases, with 14 bases spanning the gap.